The rows below give T cell receptor beta chains drawn from one sample of a study of human T cells and chemical hapten exposure. TCRdb recomputed calls from the RACE reads with MiXCR, one row per CDR3 protein. The data show 85,000 to 95,000 distinct CDR3 sequences, with about 10% seen just once and roughly 2% held by the top ten. The sequenced sample was whole blood, obtained in connection with sensitization to the hapten diphenylcyclopropenone (DPC). The receptor source for this set is a man aged 35 to 55 with alopecia areata. Some clones in this sample may be carry-over from other donors' samples. Both conserved end residues are part of each CDR3. A D gene is named only where the DNA matches it firmly. Expanded clones are given a class, and other clones once, few, many or no size at all.

j_gene	abundance	d_gene	v_gene	CDR3nt	CDR3aa
TRBJ1-5	-	TRBD1	TRBV7-9	TGTGCCAGCAGCGGAGGACAGGGCCTCCTTAGCAATCAGCCCCAGCATTTT	CASSGGQGLLSNQPQHF
TRBJ2-7	-	TRBD2	TRBV10-3	TGTGCCACCAAGCAGCGGGAGAACGAGCAGTACTTC	CATKQRENEQYF
TRBJ2-1	-	-	TRBV4-3	TGCGCCAGCAGCCAAGTTGCCAGCAGAGGTGAGCAGTTCTTC	CASSQVASRGEQFF
TRBJ2-7	-	TRBD1	TRBV7-9	TGTGCCAGCAGCTGGGACAGGGGGCGGGAGCAGTACTTC	CASSWDRGREQYF
TRBJ2-3	-	TRBD2	TRBV7-2	TGTGCCAGCAGCTTAGCGCTGGCGGGAGGAACAGATACGCAGTATTTT	CASSLALAGGTDTQYF
TRBJ1-5	few	TRBD1	TRBV7-2	TGTGCCAGCAGCTGGGGGGACAGTAATCAGCCCCAGCATTTT	CASSWGDSNQPQHF
TRBJ1-4	few	-	TRBV5-1	TGCGCCAGCAGCTTGGGGGACCTTAATGAAAAACTGTTTTTT	CASSLGDLNEKLFF
TRBJ2-7	few	TRBD2	TRBV6-6	TGTGCCAGCAGTTACTCGTCAATCGCTAGCGGAACGTACGAGCAGTACTTC	CASSYSSIASGTYEQYF
TRBJ1-2	few	TRBD1	TRBV29-1	TGCAGCGTTGAGGGGGCCAGGGGGCTTGGTGGCTACACCTTC	CSVEGARGLGGYTF
TRBJ2-3	-	-	TRBV9	TGTGCCAGCAGTGGGTTAAACACAGATACGCAGTATTTT	CASSGLNTDTQYF
TRBJ2-1	-	TRBD1	TRBV7-9	TGTGCCAGCAGCCCCTACAGGGGGGATGAGCAGTTCTTC	CASSPYRGDEQFF
TRBJ2-3	-	-	TRBV7-3	TGTGCCAGCAGCTTATCCAGCGCATACACAGATACGCAGTATTTT	CASSLSSAYTDTQYF
TRBJ1-5	-	TRBD1	TRBV28	TGTGCCAGCAGCCTATTCAGGGGGAATCAGCCCCAGCATTTT	CASSLFRGNQPQHF
TRBJ2-5	few	TRBD2	TRBV28	TGTGCCAGCAGTTTACATCTCGGGGGGGGGCAGGAGACCCAGTACTTC	CASSLHLGGGQETQYF
TRBJ2-3	-	TRBD2	TRBV7-9	TGTGCCAGCAGCTCACGTAGAGGACTAGCGGGAGGTACAGATACGCAGTATTTT	CASSSRRGLAGGTDTQYF
TRBJ2-3	few	-	TRBV6-5	TGTGCCAGCAGCTCAGACCGAGATACGCAGTATTTT	CASSSDRDTQYF
TRBJ2-4	-	-	TRBV12-3/TRBV12-4	TGTGCCAGCAGACCCTTGGACAGAGCCAAAAACATTCAGTACTTC	CASRPLDRAKNIQYF
TRBJ2-3	-	TRBD1	TRBV29-1	TGCAGCGTATTCCGGGACAGGGAAGATACGCAGTATTTT	CSVFRDREDTQYF
TRBJ2-4	many	-	TRBV20-1	TGCAGTGCTAGAGATCCTACCGGGAACGACCTAGCCAAAAACATTCAGTACTTC	CSARDPTGNDLAKNIQYF
TRBJ2-3	few	-	TRBV7-2	TGTGCCAGCAGCTTAGAAGAGGCCAGGACAGATACGCAGTATTTT	CASSLEEARTDTQYF
TRBJ2-7	-	-	TRBV20-1	TGCAGTGCTAGTCTTAGATCCATAGGAGGGGAGCAGTACTTC	CSASLRSIGGEQYF
TRBJ1-2	few	TRBD1	TRBV18	TGTGCCAGCTCACCGGGACAGGCTTTCAGCGGCTACACCTTC	CASSPGQAFSGYTF
TRBJ1-2	-	TRBD1	TRBV20-1	TGCAGTGCTCCTAGAGAGGCGAAGCGGGACAGGGGAGGCTACACCTTC	CSAPREAKRDRGGYTF
TRBJ2-1	few	-	TRBV3-1	TGTGCCAGCAGCCAAGTACTAGGGTTTGGCCACAAAACCCCCAATGAGCAGTTCTTC	CASSQVLGFGHKTPNEQFF
TRBJ1-1	few	-	TRBV11-2	TGTGCCAGCAGCTTAGAAGTCGGCCACACTGAAGCTTTCTTT	CASSLEVGHTEAFF
TRBJ2-3	-	TRBD2	TRBV28	TGTGCCACTTCACCGGGGGGACGCCTAGGGTATACGCAGTATTTT	CATSPGGRLGYTQYF
TRBJ2-6	-	-	TRBV6-5	TGTGCCAGCAGTTCCGTTGTCTCTGGGGCCAACGTCCTGACTTTC	CASSSVVSGANVLTF
TRBJ1-1	-	TRBD1	TRBV6-6	TGTGCCAGCAGTTGGGACAGGGGTGGCACTGAAGCTTTCTTT	CASSWDRGGTEAFF
TRBJ1-2	few	TRBD1	TRBV27	TGTGCCAGCAGTTCCGGGACAGTCGCCAACTATGGCTACACCTTC	CASSSGTVANYGYTF
TRBJ1-5	few	-	TRBV20-1	TGCAGTGCTAGAGATGGGTACCAGGGAGTTCAGCCCCAGCATTTT	CSARDGYQGVQPQHF
TRBJ2-7	many	TRBD2	TRBV12-3/TRBV12-4	TGTGCCAGCAGTCTAGCGGGAGGGCCCTACGAGCAGTACTTC	CASSLAGGPYEQYF
TRBJ2-7	-	-	TRBV2	TGTGCCAGCAGTGTATCGGCAGGCTACGAGCAGTACTTC	CASSVSAGYEQYF
TRBJ2-3	-	-	TRBV9	TGTGCCAGCAGCGTAAGTCGGGGTAGCACAGATACGCAGTATTTT	CASSVSRGSTDTQYF
TRBJ2-4	-	-	TRBV9	TGTGCCAGCAGCGGTCCTGGGGCAAACATTCAGTACTTC	CASSGPGANIQYF
TRBJ2-3	-	TRBD2	TRBV12-3/TRBV12-4	TGTGCCAGCAGTTTTTCCCTAGCGGCTGACACAGATACGCAGTATTTT	CASSFSLAADTDTQYF
TRBJ1-1	few	TRBD1	TRBV7-9	TGTGCCAGCAGCTTTCAAGCTACAGGGGAGGGGTCAGCTTTCTTT	CASSFQATGEGSAFF
TRBJ2-6	few	TRBD1	TRBV28	TGTGCCAGCAGTGGACAGGGATCTGGGGCCAACGTCCTGACTTTC	CASSGQGSGANVLTF
TRBJ2-6	few	-	TRBV6-6	TGTGCCAGCAGTTATGGGGTTGGGGCCAACGTCCTGACTTTC	CASSYGVGANVLTF
TRBJ1-2	-	-	TRBV28	TGTGCCAGCAGTTTATCCCAGGACTTCTATGGCTACACCTTC	CASSLSQDFYGYTF
TRBJ2-1	few	TRBD2	TRBV29-1	TGCAGCGTAGACGGGCTAGCGGGACTCGATGAGCAGTTCTTC	CSVDGLAGLDEQFF
TRBJ2-7	once	TRBD1	TRBV30	TGTGCCTGGAGTGCCCGGGACAGAGTCTCCTACGAGCAGTACTTC	CAWSARDRVSYEQYF
TRBJ1-2	-	-	TRBV4-3	TGCGCCAGCAGCCAAGACCCCAGGAATCCCTATGGCTACACCTTC	CASSQDPRNPYGYTF
TRBJ2-4	few	-	TRBV29-1	TGCAGCGTTGAAGGGCATCATTTGGCCAAAAACATTCAGTACTTC	CSVEGHHLAKNIQYF
TRBJ2-7	few	TRBD2	TRBV4-3	TGCGCCAGCAGCCAAGATCCAGCTAGCGGGAGTTGGGAGCAGTACTTC	CASSQDPASGSWEQYF
TRBJ2-3	many	TRBD2	TRBV5-4	TGTGCCAGCAGCTTGCGGCTAGCGGGAGGCGGCACAGATACGCAGTATTTT	CASSLRLAGGGTDTQYF
TRBJ1-5	-	-	TRBV20-1	TGCAGTGCTAGCTCCACAGCGTACAACTACAATCAGCCCCAGCATTTT	CSASSTAYNYNQPQHF
TRBJ1-3	few	-	TRBV20-1	TGCAGTGCTAGAGGCCCCAGCAGATCTGGGGTCTCTGGAAACACCATATATTTT	CSARGPSRSGVSGNTIYF
TRBJ2-4	-	TRBD1	TRBV7-2	TGTGCCAGCAGCCGGCGGGACAGGGAACACATTCAGTACTTC	CASSRRDREHIQYF
TRBJ2-1	few	TRBD2	TRBV20-1	TGCAGTGCTAGAGATTGGAAACGGGAGGGCCCCGATGAGCAGTTCTTC	CSARDWKREGPDEQFF
TRBJ1-4	many	TRBD1	TRBV9	TGTGCCAGCAGCTCCGGGACAGCAACTAATGAAAAACTGTTTTTT	CASSSGTATNEKLFF
TRBJ1-1	-	-	TRBV29-1	TGCAGCGTGTTTCTCATGAACACTGAAGCTTTCTTT	CSVFLMNTEAFF